A selection of T cell receptor beta chains follows, all from one sample in a study of T cell responses to AZD1222 COVID-19 vaccine. The protocol was immunoSEQ multiplex PCR, while the TCRdb copy is restricted to in-frame clones and leaves out a portion. The table has fewer than 90,000 clones, about 88% seen once. The material sequenced was peripheral blood, taken 28 days after the second AZD1222 dose. The receptors here all came from an adult who received the AZD1222 COVID-19 vaccine. CDR3s include the opening cysteine and the closing phenylalanine or tryptophan. D genes are given only for firm matches. Clone size is stated in some rows and not others, as once, few, many or a class when expanded.

d_gene	v_gene	abundance	j_gene	CDR3aa	CDR3nt
NA	TRBV19	NA	TRBJ1-2	CASSIEGGYTF	TGTGCCAGTAGTATCGAAGGGGGCTACACCTTC
TRBD1	TRBV12-3/TRBV12-4	NA	TRBJ1-6	CASSRQGFAPLHF	TGTGCCAGCAGCAGACAGGGGTTTGCACCCCTCCACTTT
TRBD1	TRBV19	NA	TRBJ2-7	CASSSRDRDYEQYF	TGTGCCAGTAGTTCCAGAGACAGGGACTACGAGCAGTACTTC
NA	TRBV3-1/TRBV3-2	NA	TRBJ1-5	CASSPGQPNQPQHF	TGTGCCAGCAGCCCAGGACAGCCTAATCAGCCCCAGCATTTT
NA	TRBV5-1	NA	TRBJ2-1	CASSHPSRVNEQFF	TGCGCCAGCAGCCACCCCTCCAGGGTCAATGAGCAGTTCTTC
NA	TRBV15	NA	TRBJ1-3	CATSREDSALLSGNTIYF	TGTGCCACCAGCAGAGAAGACAGCGCCCTCCTCTCTGGAAACACCATATATTTT
TRBD1	TRBV7-2	NA	TRBJ1-3	CASSLAGTGSGNTIYF	TGTGCCAGCAGCTTAGCCGGGACAGGAAGTGGAAACACCATATATTTT
TRBD1	TRBV7-3	NA	TRBJ2-2	CASSLNSVTGITGELFF	TGTGCCAGCAGCTTAAATTCGGTGACAGGGATAACCGGGGAGCTGTTTTTT
NA	TRBV18	NA	TRBJ1-1	CASSPGTNLMNTEAFF	TGTGCCAGCTCACCTGGTACTAACCTTATGAACACTGAAGCTTTCTTT
NA	TRBV5-6	once	TRBJ2-5	CASSLALGETQYF	TGTGCCAGCAGCTTGGCACTTGGGGAGACCCAGTACTTC
TRBD2	TRBV20-1	NA	TRBJ2-7	CSASSGKTSYEQYF	TGCAGTGCGAGTAGCGGGAAGACCTCCTACGAGCAGTACTTC
NA	TRBV15	NA	TRBJ2-1	CATSRDAPSLNEQFF	TGTGCCACCAGCAGAGATGCTCCCTCCCTTAATGAGCAGTTCTTC
TRBD2	TRBV7-2	few	TRBJ2-7	CASSLGPSGAFNHF	TGTGCCAGCAGCTTAGGGCCTAGCGGGGCCTTCAACCACTTC
TRBD1	TRBV7-9	NA	TRBJ1-2	CASSLAAGGFGYTF	TGTGCCAGCAGCTTAGCGGCAGGGGGTTTTGGCTACACCTTC
NA	TRBV6-5	NA	TRBJ2-5	CASSNPEETQYF	TGTGCCAGCAGTAATCCAGAAGAGACCCAGTACTTC
TRBD2	TRBV15	NA	TRBJ2-1	CATSRGPTSGSDEQFF	TGTGCCACCAGCAGAGGCCCGACTAGCGGGAGCGATGAGCAGTTCTTC
TRBD1	TRBV14	NA	TRBJ2-2	CASSQDPTGMGVGELFF	TGTGCCAGCAGCCAAGATCCGACAGGGATGGGCGTCGGGGAGCTGTTTTTT
NA	TRBV6-2/TRBV6-3	NA	TRBJ2-3	CASSYRLPTQYF	TGTGCCAGCAGTTACCGCCTGCCCACGCAGTATTTT
NA	TRBV24-1	few	TRBJ2-1	CATNHPGLMVYNEQFF	TGTGCCACCAACCACCCGGGGCTGATGGTCTACAATGAGCAGTTCTTC
TRBD2	TRBV27	NA	TRBJ2-5	CASSLSPSGSPQETQYF	TGTGCCAGCAGTTTATCCCCTAGCGGGAGTCCGCAAGAGACCCAGTACTTC
NA	TRBV15	few	TRBJ1-4	CATSYWDANEKLFF	TGTGCCACCAGCTACTGGGACGCTAATGAAAAACTGTTTTTT
NA	TRBV6-5	NA	TRBJ2-1	CASAAGAWNEQFF	TGTGCCAGCGCGGCAGGAGCTTGGAATGAGCAGTTCTTC
NA	TRBV2	NA	TRBJ2-7	CASSVARAAEQYF	TGTGCCAGCAGTGTCGCCAGAGCGGCCGAGCAGTACTTC
NA	TRBV5-4	once	TRBJ2-5	CASSGEVKKTQYF	TGTGCCAGCAGCGGGGAAGTTAAAAAGACCCAGTACTTC
NA	TRBV29-1	NA	TRBJ1-2	CSVGRGTYYGYTF	TGCAGCGTCGGACGGGGCACTTACTATGGCTACACCTTC
TRBD1	TRBV18	NA	TRBJ2-7	CASSYQGASYEQYF	TGTGCCAGCTCATATCAGGGGGCGTCCTACGAGCAGTACTTC
TRBD1	TRBV30	NA	TRBJ2-7	CAWSRGQGPYEQYF	TGTGCCTGGAGTAGAGGACAGGGTCCCTACGAGCAGTACTTC
TRBD2	TRBV4-2	NA	TRBJ2-1	CASSQELAGVSSYNEQFF	TGTGCCAGCAGCCAAGAGCTAGCGGGTGTTTCATCCTACAATGAGCAGTTCTTC
NA	TRBV10-3	NA	TRBJ2-7	CAIRDGGSYEQYF	TGTGCCATCAGGGACGGAGGCTCCTACGAGCAGTACTTC
NA	TRBV10-3	NA	TRBJ2-2	CAISGSGNTGELFF	TGTGCCATCAGTGGATCAGGGAACACCGGGGAGCTGTTTTTT
NA	TRBV6-1	NA	TRBJ1-1	CASSDSTFMNTEAFF	TGTGCCAGCAGTGATTCGACATTCATGAACACTGAAGCTTTCTTT
NA	TRBV2	NA	TRBJ2-2	CASSDWGLIAGELFF	TGTGCCAGCAGTGATTGGGGGTTGATCGCCGGGGAGCTGTTTTTT
NA	TRBV3-1/TRBV3-2	NA	TRBJ1-2	CASSQAPAGYTF	TGTGCCAGCAGCCAAGCCCCAGCGGGCTACACCTTC
NA	TRBV20-1	NA	TRBJ2-7	CSARMVEQYF	TGCAGTGCCAGGATGGTGGAGCAGTACTTC
TRBD2	TRBV18	once	TRBJ2-2	CASSQEAGGPSTGELFF	TGTGCCAGCTCACAAGAAGCGGGAGGGCCAAGCACCGGGGAGCTGTTTTTT
NA	TRBV7-8	NA	TRBJ1-1	CASSLGVQGGTEAFF	TGTGCCAGCAGCTTAGGAGTACAGGGTGGGACTGAAGCTTTCTTT
NA	TRBV7-9	NA	TRBJ2-2	CASSQQGQNTGELFF	TGTGCCAGCAGCCAACAGGGACAAAACACCGGGGAGCTGTTTTTT
NA	TRBV27	NA	TRBJ2-4	CASSLTGSGNIQYF	TGTGCCAGCAGTTTAACCGGGAGCGGGAACATTCAGTACTTC
TRBD1	TRBV6-2/TRBV6-3	NA	TRBJ2-1	CASSGDSQYEQFF	TGTGCCAGCAGTGGGGACAGCCAGTATGAGCAGTTCTTC
TRBD1	TRBV11-2	NA	TRBJ1-4	CASSRGQGLFGGNEKLFF	TGTGCCAGCAGCCGGGGACAGGGGCTTTTCGGTGGGAATGAAAAACTGTTTTTT
NA	TRBV4-2	NA	TRBJ1-1	CASSQGVNTEAFF	TGTGCCAGCAGCCAAGGGGTAAACACTGAAGCTTTCTTT
NA	TRBV16	NA	TRBJ1-6	CASSQSNSPLHF	TGTGCCAGCAGCCAAAGCAACTCACCCCTCCACTTT
TRBD2	TRBV10-1	NA	TRBJ2-3	CASSREAYTDTQYF	TGCGCCAGCAGTCGGGAGGCCTACACAGATACGCAGTATTTT
NA	TRBV29-1	NA	TRBJ1-1	CSVHRVGAEAFF	TGCAGCGTGCACAGGGTGGGGGCTGAAGCTTTCTTT
TRBD2	TRBV10-3	NA	TRBJ2-3	CAISPAGGTDTQYF	TGTGCCATCTCCCCAGCGGGGGGAACAGATACGCAGTATTTT
NA	TRBV3-1/TRBV3-2	NA	TRBJ2-3	CASSQAGTTDTQYF	TGTGCCAGCAGCCAAGCGGGGACCACAGATACGCAGTATTTT
TRBD2	TRBV2	NA	TRBJ2-1	CASSASGVYNEQFF	TGTGCCAGCTCAGCTAGCGGGGTTTACAATGAGCAGTTCTTC
NA	TRBV30	NA	TRBJ1-4	CAWSSRKNEKLFF	TGTGCCTGGAGTTCACGGAAAAATGAAAAACTGTTTTTT
TRBD1	TRBV6-5	NA	TRBJ1-6	CASRTTGTANSPLHF	TGTGCCAGCAGGACTACCGGGACAGCAAATTCACCCCTCCACTTT
NA	TRBV6-6	NA	TRBJ2-7	CASSHREHHEQYF	TGTGCCAGCAGCCACAGGGAGCACCACGAGCAGTACTTC
NA	TRBV15	NA	TRBJ1-4	CATSRLWDAATNEKLFF	TGTGCCACCAGCAGACTGTGGGACGCTGCAACTAATGAAAAACTGTTTTTT
NA	TRBV29-1	NA	TRBJ1-2	CSVGDGNYGYTF	TGCAGCGTGGGTGACGGTAACTATGGCTACACCTTC
TRBD2	TRBV19	NA	TRBJ2-3	CASSPWGKGRTSGTDTQYF	TGTGCCAGTTCCCCCTGGGGTAAAGGACGGACTAGCGGTACAGATACGCAGTATTTT